This T cell receptor beta chain came from a study of Ad26.COV2.S vaccination and SARS-CoV-2 variants. Study observations and caveats: Placebo recipients and vaccine recipients were similar in non-spike TCR breadth. Measures of TCR breadth and depth may have fallen short of total T cell responses. The breadth of spike-specific CD8+ and CD4+ T cell responses after vaccination was reportedly substantial.

Repertoires were generated with immunoSEQ multiplex PCR, while TCRdb's copy carries only in-frame clones and drops some. In the table there are 300,000 to 350,000 clones, roughly 89% of which are singletons. Comment on this clone: The antigen remains undetermined.

Treatment meaning: some 19 received Ad26.COV2.S at low or high dose, single or two shots; about 5 received placebo; per-sample allocation not given. Collection of samples fell on day 63 after the first vaccine or placebo injection. From germline, CDR1 is KGHSH and CDR2 LQKENI. The V end lost 3 bases, the J end lost 7 bases, and 7 bases lay between the germline ends. This CDR3 is 13 amino acids long. This sample comprised peripheral blood, obtained in a trial of Ad26.COV2.S vaccine versus placebo. The receptor was derived from a person between 18 and 65 years old who received the Ad26.COV2.S COVID-19 vaccine or a placebo. The rearrangement links TRBV18 to TRBJ1-6; D gene ambiguous. CDR3 nucleotides: TGTGCCAGCTCACCGACGAAAAATTCACCCCTCCACTTT. The encoded protein is CASSPTKNSPLHF.